These T cell receptor beta chains were read from a single sample in a study of T cell repertoires in cytomegalovirus infection. TCRdb recomputed calls from the reads with MiXCR, one row per CDR3 protein. Among hundreds of thousands of distinct CDR3 sequences listed, around a third were seen once. These receptors' antigens are unknown. This sample comprised cultured PBMCs, obtained from culture after CMV antigen stimulation. These receptors originate from a human donor in good health (CMV status not recorded). Some clones in this sample may be carry-over from other donors' samples. Each CDR3 is given with its conserved first and last residue. D genes are given only for firm matches. Part of the rows lack a size; the others show once, few, many or a class for expanded clones.

>-|TRBV7-2|many|TRBJ1-3|18
CASSLPPRTRGAGNTIYF
TGTGCCAGCAGCTTACCCCCGCGTACAAGGGGAGCTGGAAACACCATATATTTT
>TRBD2|TRBV7-6|many|TRBJ2-4|17
CASSPRTSGDLNNIQYF
TGTGCCAGCAGCCCTAGGACTAGCGGAGACCTTAATAACATTCAGTACTTC
>TRBD1|TRBV7-6|few|TRBJ2-7|14
CASSTGGALYEQYF
TGTGCCAGCAGTACAGGGGGCGCTTTGTACGAGCAGTACTTC
>-|TRBV6-6|few|TRBJ2-1|16
CASSYSRGVKFSEQFF
TGTGCCAGCAGTTACTCACGAGGGGTCAAATTTAGTGAGCAGTTCTTC
>TRBD2|TRBV11-2|-|TRBJ2-2|18
CASSLGGWLADKTGELFF
TGTGCCAGCAGCTTAGGGGGGTGGCTAGCGGACAAGACCGGGGAGCTGTTTTTT
>-|TRBV7-4|-|TRBJ1-4|14
CASSWGTSDEKLFF
TGTGCCAGCAGCTGGGGGACATCGGATGAAAAACTGTTTTTT
>TRBD2|TRBV5-4|-|TRBJ2-1|13
CASNIVGGNEQFF
TGTGCCAGCAATATCGTGGGGGGGAATGAGCAGTTCTTC
>TRBD1|TRBV18|-|TRBJ1-1|16
CASSKTDRGLNTEAFF
TGTGCCAGCTCAAAAACTGACAGGGGGCTGAACACTGAAGCTTTCTTT
>-|TRBV20-1|-|TRBJ1-5|14
CSAHGRGVNQPQHF
TGCAGTGCTCATGGACGGGGGGTGAATCAGCCCCAGCATTTT
>TRBD1|TRBV28|few|TRBJ1-1|13
CASSPDRAFEAFF
TGTGCCAGCAGCCCAGACAGGGCTTTTGAAGCTTTCTTT
>-|TRBV12-3/TRBV12-4|-|TRBJ1-2|14
CASSGGTGSIGYTF
TGTGCCAGCAGTGGGGGGACCGGGTCAATTGGCTACACCTTC
>-|TRBV28|-|TRBJ1-5|14
CASSFSGVVQPQHF
TGTGCCAGCAGTTTTTCGGGGGTAGTTCAGCCCCAGCATTTT
>-|TRBV7-9|few|TRBJ2-3|17
CASSSPLGAEGKDTQYF
TGTGCCAGCAGCTCCCCTTTGGGAGCGGAAGGGAAAGATACGCAGTATTTT
>TRBD2|TRBV20-1|-|TRBJ2-3|15
CSANPGTRARDTQYF
TGCAGTGCTAATCCCGGGACTAGAGCCAGAGATACGCAGTATTTT
>TRBD2|TRBV7-2|many|TRBJ2-3|15
CASSTGTSGSLTQYF
TGTGCCAGCAGCACCGGGACTAGCGGGAGCTTGACGCAGTATTTT
>TRBD1|TRBV7-8|few|TRBJ1-1|14
CASSSLQGGTEAFF
TGTGCCAGCAGCTCTCTACAGGGGGGGACTGAAGCTTTCTTT
>-|TRBV7-9|-|TRBJ2-2|14
CASSWEKGTGELFF
TGTGCCAGCAGCTGGGAGAAGGGAACCGGGGAGCTGTTTTTT
>-|TRBV7-9|many|TRBJ2-5|15
CASSPSGGPGETQYF
TGTGCCAGCAGTCCGTCCGGGGGGCCCGGGGAGACCCAGTACTTC
>TRBD1|TRBV7-2|many|TRBJ2-1|15
CASRLTGTSYNEQFF
TGTGCCAGCAGACTGACAGGGACCTCCTACAATGAGCAGTTCTTC
>TRBD1|TRBV9|-|TRBJ1-6|14
CASSAGQAPSPLHF
TGTGCCAGCAGCGCGGGACAGGCGCCTTCACCCCTCCACTTT
>TRBD2|TRBV30|-|TRBJ2-3|16
CAWSRGSGADTDTQYF
TGTGCCTGGAGCCGCGGGAGTGGGGCGGACACAGATACGCAGTATTTT
>-|TRBV7-2|few|TRBJ2-5|16
CASSPYLGSLQETQYF
TGTGCCAGCAGCCCATACCTAGGGTCGCTACAAGAGACCCAGTACTTC
>-|TRBV7-9|few|TRBJ1-1|12
CASEGIGIEAFF
TGTGCCAGCGAGGGGATTGGAATTGAAGCTTTCTTT
>TRBD1|TRBV27|-|TRBJ2-7|14
CASRLQGITYEQYF
TGTGCCAGCAGACTACAGGGGATCACCTACGAGCAGTACTTC
>TRBD2|TRBV7-8|-|TRBJ2-1|16
CASLAGGPEVYNEQFF
TGTGCCAGCCTAGCGGGGGGGCCTGAAGTCTACAATGAGCAGTTCTTC
>TRBD1|TRBV2|-|TRBJ2-7|14
CASRWDRGLYEQYF
TGTGCCAGCAGATGGGACAGGGGGCTCTACGAGCAGTACTTC
>TRBD1|TRBV11-3|-|TRBJ2-5|15
CASSPGQVNQETQYF
TGTGCCAGCAGCCCGGGACAGGTGAATCAAGAGACCCAGTACTTC
>TRBD2|TRBV4-3|-|TRBJ2-7|17
CASSQDYGTSDDYEQYF
TGCGCCAGCAGCCAAGATTACGGGACTAGCGATGACTACGAGCAGTACTTC
>-|TRBV28|-|TRBJ2-7|13
CASSSGHGYEQYF
TGTGCCAGCAGTTCGGGACATGGATACGAGCAGTACTTC
>-|TRBV4-3|few|TRBJ1-2|17
CASSQIQGRDRSYGYTF
TGCGCCAGCAGCCAAATTCAGGGAAGGGATCGATCCTATGGCTACACCTTC
>-|TRBV11-2|few|TRBJ2-7|13
CASSEQPGAEQYF
TGTGCCAGCAGCGAACAACCGGGAGCTGAGCAGTACTTC
>-|TRBV11-2|-|TRBJ2-7|15
CASSPAPLATYEQYF
TGTGCCAGCAGCCCCGCCCCCCTAGCGACCTACGAGCAGTACTTC
>TRBD1|TRBV7-6|-|TRBJ1-1|14
CASSTRQGGTEAFF
TGTGCCAGCAGCACCCGACAGGGAGGCACTGAAGCTTTCTTT
>-|TRBV10-3|-|TRBJ1-1|12
CAISGGESEAFF
TGTGCCATCAGTGGGGGGGAAAGTGAAGCTTTCTTT
>TRBD2|TRBV20-1|-|TRBJ2-5|18
CSAWLGTSGRGTQETQYF
TGCAGTGCTTGGTTGGGGACTAGCGGGAGAGGGACCCAAGAGACCCAGTACTTC
>TRBD2|TRBV7-2|many|TRBJ2-1|13
CASSTGGWNEQFF
TGTGCCAGCAGTACGGGGGGATGGAATGAGCAGTTCTTC
>-|TRBV4-1|-|TRBJ1-2|15
CASSLVGAGNYGYTF
TGCGCCAGCAGCCTAGTAGGGGCTGGGAACTATGGCTACACCTTC
>-|TRBV20-1|few|TRBJ1-5|13
CSARDWIGQPQHF
TGCAGTGCTAGAGATTGGATAGGACAGCCCCAGCATTTT
>TRBD1|TRBV7-8|many|TRBJ1-4|14
CASSLVTGGEKLFF
TGTGCCAGCAGCTTAGTTACAGGGGGGGAAAAACTGTTTTTT
>-|TRBV6-5|-|TRBJ1-6|16
CASSYGSLELSSPLHF
TGTGCCAGCAGTTATGGTTCGTTGGAGCTGAGTTCACCCCTCCACTTT
>-|TRBV11-1|-|TRBJ2-7|13
CASRRGYSYEQYF
TGTGCCAGCAGGCGCGGGTACTCCTACGAGCAGTACTTC
>-|TRBV27|-|TRBJ2-7|14
CASSYRGRNYEQYF
TGTGCCAGCAGTTACCGGGGACGGAACTACGAGCAGTACTTC
>-|TRBV4-2|few|TRBJ1-4|16
CASSHKLDRAREKLFF
TGTGCCAGCAGCCATAAACTAGATCGGGCAAGGGAAAAACTGTTTTTT
>-|TRBV12-3/TRBV12-4|few|TRBJ2-2|13
CASGWTNTGELFF
TGTGCCAGCGGATGGACGAACACCGGGGAGCTGTTTTTT
>-|TRBV20-1|-|TRBJ1-2|12
CSARDTDYGYTF
TGCAGTGCTCGGGACACAGACTATGGCTACACCTTC
>-|TRBV7-2|many|TRBJ2-7|11
CASSDRYEQYF
TGTGCCAGCAGCGACAGGTACGAGCAGTACTTC
>-|TRBV5-4|few|TRBJ2-5|13
CASSRDEGETQYF
TGTGCCAGCAGCAGGGACGAGGGCGAGACCCAGTACTTC
>-|TRBV12-5|few|TRBJ1-2|13
CASGLPPFGGYTF
TGTGCTAGTGGTTTGCCTCCGTTCGGTGGCTACACCTTC
>-|TRBV7-2|-|TRBJ2-2|15
CASSLEVQVTGELFF
TGTGCCAGCAGCTTAGAAGTACAGGTGACCGGGGAGCTGTTTTTT